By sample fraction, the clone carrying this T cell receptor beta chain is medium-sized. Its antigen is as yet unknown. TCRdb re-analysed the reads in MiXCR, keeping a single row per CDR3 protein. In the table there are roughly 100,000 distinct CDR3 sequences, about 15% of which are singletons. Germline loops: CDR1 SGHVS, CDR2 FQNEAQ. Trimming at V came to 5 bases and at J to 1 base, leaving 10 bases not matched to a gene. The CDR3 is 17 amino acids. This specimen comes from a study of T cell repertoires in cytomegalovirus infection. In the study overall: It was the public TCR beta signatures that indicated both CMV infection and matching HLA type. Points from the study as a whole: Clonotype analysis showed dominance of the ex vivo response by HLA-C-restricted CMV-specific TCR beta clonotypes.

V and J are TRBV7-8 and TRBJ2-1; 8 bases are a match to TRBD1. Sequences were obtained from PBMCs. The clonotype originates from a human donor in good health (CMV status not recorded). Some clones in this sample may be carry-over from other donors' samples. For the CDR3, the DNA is TGTGCCAGCAGCCCGGGGACAGGTAAAATTTCCTACAATGAGCAGTTCTTC. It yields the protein CASSPGTGKISYNEQFF.